Each of the 25 T cell receptor beta chains below was sequenced from the same sample in a study of beta chain features in type 1 diabetes. Points from the study as a whole: TCRB CDR3s were moderately but significantly shorter in Type 1 diabetes patients in all four CD4+ subsets.

The antigens these receptors bind are not known. Investigators reverse transcribed all isolated RNA, so they sequenced expressed TCRB transcripts. The protocol was immunoSEQ multiplex PCR, while the TCRdb copy is restricted to in-frame clones and leaves out a portion. The sample has about 400,000 clones; roughly 12% are singletons. Sequenced material: naive CD4+ T cells from blood. These receptors originate from a woman in her late teens or twenties with type 1 diabetes.

This chain uses TRBV27 with TRBJ1-1; the D is unclear. There are 13 residues in the CDR3. Germline CDR1 and CDR2: MNHEY and SMNVEV (reference sequence). V was pared by 2 bases and J by 5 bases, with 9 bases between. The CDR3 DNA follows: TGTGCCAGCAGTTTACGGGAGGAGACTGAAGCTTTCTTT. Encoded protein: CASSLREETEAFF.

This clone was seen a few times. The chain links TRBV11-2 to TRBJ2-5; 8 nucleotides agree with TRBD1. The CDR3 spans 16 residues. With V trimmed by 2 bases and J by 5 bases, 10 bases remained unmatched. The germline gives CDR1 SGHAT, CDR2 FQNNGV. The CDR3 DNA follows: TGTGCCAGCAGCTTAACCCACGGACAGGGAGATGAGACCCAGTACTTC. Translating gives CASSLTHGQGDETQYF.

The chain recombines TRBV28 with TRBJ1-2, with TRBD1 matching 9 bases. V shed 8 bases and J 8 bases; nucleotides not matched to a gene: 9. There are 13 residues in the CDR3. Germline loops: CDR1 MDHEN, CDR2 SYDVKM. Written as DNA, the CDR3 is TGTGCCAGCGATGCCACAGGGGGCCGGGGCTACACCTTC. This sequence encodes CASDATGGRGYTF.

The chain employs TRBV6-6 and TRBJ1-2; the D is unclear. V lost 5 bases and J 5 bases, leaving 9 bases between the germline ends. The CDR3 has 12 residues. In germline, CDR1 is MNHNY, CDR2 SVGAGI (reference sequence). The CDR3 region is CASSLEQYGYTF. CDR3 nucleotide sequence: TGTGCCAGCAGTCTCGAACAATATGGCTACACCTTC.

The chain recombines TRBV28 with TRBJ2-1; D gene uncertain. V was shortened by 6 bases and J by 8 bases, with 14 bases between the two germline ends. The CDR3 is made up of 13 amino acids. The germline V gene encodes CDR1 MDHEN and CDR2 SYDVKM. Here the CDR3 reads CASSHLVGDEQFF. Written as DNA, the CDR3 is TGTGCCAGCAGCCACCTCGTGGGCGATGAGCAGTTCTTC.

The J gene is TRBJ2-1, the V gene TRBV2; maybe TRBD2 (6 bases). V was pared by 1 base and J by 3 bases, with 7 bases between. This CDR3 has 14 residues. Looked up from germline, CDR1 is SNHLY and CDR2 is FYNNEI. The CDR3 nucleotides are TGTGCCAGCAGTGAAGGACTAGTCTACAATGAGCAGTTCTTC. Encoded protein: CASSEGLVYNEQFF.

The chain combines TRBV29-1 with TRBJ1-2; the D gene is possibly TRBD1 (5 bases). CDR1 is SQVTM and CDR2 is ANQGSEA in the germline V gene. The V gene lost 4 bases and the J gene lost 7 bases, with 13 bases spanning the gap. The CDR3 is made up of 12 amino acids. The CDR3 spells CSVVPFQGGYTF. In nucleotides, the CDR3 is TGCAGCGTTGTCCCGTTTCAGGGTGGCTACACCTTC.

This clone was counted only a few times. The chain joins TRBV5-1 to TRBJ2-5; 7 bases agree with TRBD1. Germline lookup yields CDR1 SGHRS and CDR2 YFSETQ. CDR3 size: 15 residues. J lost 4 bases, V lost 4 bases, and 10 bases had no gene match. CDR3 sequence reads: CASSAGGTDRETQYF. The CDR3 DNA is TGCGCCAGCAGCGCGGGTGGGACAGACCGAGAGACCCAGTACTTC. Variable domain in full (rest from reference TRBV5-1 and TRBJ2-5): KAGVTQTPRYLIKTRGQQVTLSCSPISGHRSVSWYQQTPGQGLQFLFEYFSETQRNKGNFPGRFSGRQFSNSRSEMNVSTLELGDSALYLCASSAGGTDRETQYFGPGTRLLVL.

The chain links TRBV4-1 to TRBJ2-7; D remains unclear. CDR3 length: 15 amino acids. CDR1 is MGHRA and CDR2 is YSYEKL in the germline V gene. Trimming removed 0 bases from V and 1 base from J, with 10 bases in between. The CDR3 protein is CASSQELQESYEQYF. The CDR3 region has the DNA TGCGCCAGCAGCCAAGAACTCCAGGAATCCTACGAGCAGTACTTC.

This clone was counted between two and nine times. The rearrangement links TRBV7-3 to TRBJ2-1, with 8 bases that match TRBD2. V gave up 2 bases and J gave up 1 base; unmatched junction bases: 4. Germline lookup yields CDR1 SGHTA and CDR2 FQGTGA. The CDR3 extends over 16 amino acids. CDR3 nucleotide sequence: TGTGCCAGCAGCTTATTCGCGGGAGGTTCCTACAATGAGCAGTTCTTC. As protein: CASSLFAGGSYNEQFF.

This clone was seen more than once but under ten times. The chain links TRBV7-9 to TRBJ2-5; 8 nucleotides line up with TRBD2. Per germline, CDR1 SEHNR and CDR2 FQNEAQ (reference sequence). J gave up 3 bases and V 5 bases, and 11 bases lay outside the gene matches. The CDR3 runs 16 residues. This CDR3 reads CASSEPGTRRKETQYF. In DNA form, the CDR3 reads TGTGCCAGCAGCGAACCCGGGACTAGAAGAAAAGAGACCCAGTACTTC.

V gene TRBV6-5 combines with J gene TRBJ1-1, with a weak D call TRBD1 (5 bases). The CDR3 totals 14 residues. Germline V gene sequence: CDR1 MNHEY, CDR2 SVGAGI. Trimming pared 7 bases from V and 5 bases from J, leaving 17 bases between. In DNA form, the CDR3 reads TGTGCCAGCACCATAGACAGTTTAGGGACTGAAGCTTTCTTT. It codes for CASTIDSLGTEAFF.

This clone was counted a few times. V usage is TRBV19 and J usage is TRBJ1-1, with D possibly being TRBD1 (6 bases). Germline V lookup: CDR1 LNHDA, CDR2 SQIVND (reference sequence). This CDR3 comprises 13 residues. V shed 9 bases and J shed 7 bases, with 18 bases lying between them. The CDR3 protein is CASRSGTFSEAFF. The DNA of the CDR3 is TGTGCCAGCAGATCCGGGACATTTAGTGAAGCTTTCTTT.

This rearrangement joins TRBV7-2 to TRBJ2-7; the match to TRBD2 covers 7 bases. Unmatched junction bases numbered 2, after V lost 3 bases and J lost 0 bases. CDR1 and CDR2 from the germline V gene are SGHTA and FQGNSA. There are 14 residues in the CDR3. CDR3 DNA sequence: TGTGCCAGCAGCTTTAAGCGGGACTCCTACGAGCAGTACTTC. Encoded protein: CASSFKRDSYEQYF. Full variable domain (rest looked up from reference TRBV7-2 and TRBJ2-7): GAGVSQSPSNKVTEKGKDVELRCDPISGHTALYWYRQSLGQGLEFLIYFQGNSAPDKSGLPSDRFSAERTGGSVSTLTIQRTQQEDSAVYLCASSFKRDSYEQYFGPGTRLTVT.

This clone was found a few times. The CDR3 here is CASRFGQHHTSGANVLTF. The CDR3 nucleotides read TGTGCCAGCAGATTTGGACAGCACCATACCTCTGGGGCCAACGTCCTGACTTTC. The rearrangement joins TRBV27 to TRBJ2-6; weak D call: TRBD1 (6 bases). Germline V gene sequence: CDR1 MNHEY, CDR2 SMNVEV (reference sequence). The ends were cut back, 6 bases at V and 0 bases at J, with 18 bases in the middle. CDR3 size: 18 residues.

This rearrangement joins TRBV7-9 to TRBJ2-1, with a possible D match to TRBD1 (6 bases). The germline CDR1 and CDR2 sequences are SEHNR and FQNEAQ (reference sequence). The CDR3 sequence is 14 residues long. Trimming pared 1 base from V and 12 bases from J, leaving 16 bases between. The CDR3 nucleotides read TGTGCCAGCAGCTTAGTGGCGGACAGTATCGGGCAGTTCTTC. It encodes CASSLVADSIGQFF.

This clone was detected only a few times. V usage is TRBV27 and J usage is TRBJ1-4; D uncertain. V was pared by 6 bases and J by 6 bases, with 11 bases between. The CDR3 runs to 13 residues. Germline CDR1 is MNHEY and CDR2 is SMNVEV (reference sequence). CDR3 bases: TGTGCCAGCAGCCGTGCGGGATATGAAAAACTGTTTTTT. Protein sequence: CASSRAGYEKLFF.

The J gene is TRBJ1-2, the V gene TRBV5-1; the D gene is possibly TRBD1 (5 bases). The CDR3 is 12 amino acids. CDR1 and CDR2 from the germline V gene are SGHRS and YFSETQ. The V end was cut by 5 bases, the J end by 3 bases, with 8 bases between. The CDR3 sequence: CASRDNDYGYTF. CDR3 nucleotide sequence: TGCGCCAGCAGGGACAACGACTATGGCTACACCTTC. Filled out from reference TRBV5-1 and TRBJ1-2, the complete variable domain reads KAGVTQTPRYLIKTRGQQVTLSCSPISGHRSVSWYQQTPGQGLQFLFEYFSETQRNKGNFPGRFSGRQFSNSRSEMNVSTLELGDSALYLCASRDNDYGYTFGSGTRLTVV.

This clone was seen a few times. The J gene is TRBJ2-1, the V gene TRBV7-3; 8 bases align to TRBD2. CDR3 length equals 13 residues. Germline assignment: CDR1 SGHTA and CDR2 FQGTGA. The V segment lost 5 bases and the J segment 16 bases; nucleotides outside the gene matches: 13. The CDR3 DNA sequence: TGTGCCAGCAGCGCCCATGAAGCGGGAGCTCGATTCTTC. Its protein is CASSAHEAGARFF.

There are a few counts of this clone. This chain connects TRBV7-8 to TRBJ2-3; D is ambiguous. The germline CDR1 and CDR2 sequences are SGHVS and FQNEAQ. V was pared by 6 bases and J by 0 bases, with 16 bases between. CDR3 size: 16 residues. CDR3 amino acids: CASRNPWAASTDTQYF. CDR3 nucleotide sequence: TGTGCCAGCAGAAACCCTTGGGCAGCTAGCACAGATACGCAGTATTTT.

V and J are TRBV28 and TRBJ2-7; 8 positions match TRBD2. The CDR3 is made up of 17 amino acids. Germline values: CDR1 MDHEN, CDR2 SYDVKM. V was clipped by 5 bases and J by 3 bases; unmatched bases: 15. The CDR3 loop is CASSLTLGSGNSYEQYF. The CDR3 region has the DNA TGTGCCAGCAGTCTAACCCTGGGTAGCGGGAACAGCTACGAGCAGTACTTC.

This chain connects TRBV18 to TRBJ2-7; 11 nucleotides match TRBD2. There are 15 residues in the CDR3. Germline trimming cut 2 bases from V and 5 bases from J; bases unmatched to any gene: 5. Germline CDR1 KGHSH, CDR2 LQKENI. The CDR3 region is CASSPALAGDHEQYF. In DNA, the CDR3 is TGTGCCAGCTCACCAGCACTAGCGGGGGACCACGAGCAGTACTTC.

This chain uses TRBV10-3 with TRBJ2-7; D gene ambiguous. The CDR3 runs to 13 residues. The germline gives CDR1 ENHRY, CDR2 SYGVKD. The V and J ends lost 2 bases and 12 bases respectively, with 17 bases between them. This CDR3 reads CAISETNSGVGYF. The DNA of the CDR3 is TGTGCCATCAGTGAGACGAATTCAGGTGTCGGGTACTTC.

The chain joins TRBV28 to TRBJ2-3, with 10 bases aligning to TRBD2. V lost 4 bases and J lost 4; bases outside the gene matches: 11. This CDR3 has 17 amino acids. Germline V gene sequence: CDR1 MDHEN, CDR2 SYDVKM. The CDR3 DNA follows: TGTGCCAGCAGTTACCTAGCGGGAGCGTCGGGCTCAGATACGCAGTATTTT. Protein: CASSYLAGASGSDTQYF.

The V call is TRBV16, the J call TRBJ2-5; no reliable D call. V was clipped by 3 bases and J by 4 bases, with 6 bases between them. This CDR3 comprises 12 residues. The germline V gene has CDR1 KGHSY and CDR2 FQNENV. CDR3 DNA sequence: TGTGCCAGCAGCCAGCGTAGAGAGACCCAGTACTTC. It specifies CASSQRRETQYF.